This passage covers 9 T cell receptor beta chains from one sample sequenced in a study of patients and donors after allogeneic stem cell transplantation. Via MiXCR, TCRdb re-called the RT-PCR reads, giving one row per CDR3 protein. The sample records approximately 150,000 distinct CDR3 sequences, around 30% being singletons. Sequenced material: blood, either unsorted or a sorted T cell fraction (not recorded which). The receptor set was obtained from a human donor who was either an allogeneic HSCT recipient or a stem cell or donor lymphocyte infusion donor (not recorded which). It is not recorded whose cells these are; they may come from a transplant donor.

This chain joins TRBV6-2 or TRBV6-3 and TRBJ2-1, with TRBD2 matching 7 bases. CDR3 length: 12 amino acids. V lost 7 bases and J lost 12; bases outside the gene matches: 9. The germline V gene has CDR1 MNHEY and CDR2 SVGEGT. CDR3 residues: CASKWEGMVQFF. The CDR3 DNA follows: TGTGCCAGCAAGTGGGAGGGAATGGTGCAGTTCTTC.

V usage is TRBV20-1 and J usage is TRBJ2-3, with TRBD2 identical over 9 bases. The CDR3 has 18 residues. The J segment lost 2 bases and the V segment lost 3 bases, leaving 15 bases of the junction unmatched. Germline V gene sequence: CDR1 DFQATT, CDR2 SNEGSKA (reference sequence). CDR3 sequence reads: CSASPKGLAGRPTDTQYF. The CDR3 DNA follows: TGCAGTGCTAGCCCAAAGGGCCTAGCGGGGCGACCCACAGATACGCAGTATTTT.

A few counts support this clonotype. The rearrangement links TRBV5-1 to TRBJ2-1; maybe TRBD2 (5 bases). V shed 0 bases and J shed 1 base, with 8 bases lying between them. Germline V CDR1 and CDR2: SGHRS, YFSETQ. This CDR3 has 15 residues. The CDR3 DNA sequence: TGCGCCAGCAGCTTGGCAGCGGCATCCTACAATGAGCAGTTCTTC. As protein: CASSLAAASYNEQFF.

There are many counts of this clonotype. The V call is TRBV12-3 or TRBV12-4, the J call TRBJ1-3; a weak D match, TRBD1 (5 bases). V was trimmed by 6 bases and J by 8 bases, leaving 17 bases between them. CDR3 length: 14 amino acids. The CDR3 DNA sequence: TGTGCCAGCAGGCCCATGGGGGGTTTAGACACCATATATTTT. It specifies CASRPMGGLDTIYF.

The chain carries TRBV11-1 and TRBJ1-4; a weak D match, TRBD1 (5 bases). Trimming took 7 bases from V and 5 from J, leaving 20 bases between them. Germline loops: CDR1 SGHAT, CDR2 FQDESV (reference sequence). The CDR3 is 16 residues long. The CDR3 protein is CASNRQRKASNEKLFF. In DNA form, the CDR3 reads TGTGCCAGCAACCGACAGCGGAAGGCCTCAAATGAAAAACTGTTTTTT.

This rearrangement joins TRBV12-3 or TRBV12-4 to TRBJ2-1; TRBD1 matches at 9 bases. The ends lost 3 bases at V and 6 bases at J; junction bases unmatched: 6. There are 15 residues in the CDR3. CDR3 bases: TGTGCCAGCAGTTTTCCTTGGACAGGGGTCAATGAGCAGTTCTTC. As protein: CASSFPWTGVNEQFF.

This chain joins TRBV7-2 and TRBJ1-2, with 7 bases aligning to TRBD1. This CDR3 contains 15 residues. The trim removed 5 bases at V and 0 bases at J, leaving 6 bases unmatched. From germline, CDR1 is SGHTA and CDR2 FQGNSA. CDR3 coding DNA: TGTGCCAGCAGCCCGGCGGACAGGCCTAACTATGGCTACACCTTC. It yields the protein CASSPADRPNYGYTF.

In nucleotides, the CDR3 is TGTGCCAGCAGCTTACCAGGGGACTACGAGCAGTACTTC. This encodes CASSLPGDYEQYF. The chain joins TRBV7-9 to TRBJ2-7, with D tentatively TRBD1 (6 bases). Trimming pared 2 bases from V and 3 bases from J, leaving 8 bases between. CDR1 and CDR2 from the germline V gene are SEHNR and FQNEAQ (reference sequence). The CDR3 extends over 13 amino acids.

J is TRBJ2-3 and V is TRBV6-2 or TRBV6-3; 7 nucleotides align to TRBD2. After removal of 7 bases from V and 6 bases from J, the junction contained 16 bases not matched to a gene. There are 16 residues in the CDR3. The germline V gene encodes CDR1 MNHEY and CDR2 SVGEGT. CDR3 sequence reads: CASKGTIIPLRDTQYF. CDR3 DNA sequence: TGTGCCAGCAAAGGGACTATTATCCCGCTCAGGGATACGCAGTATTTT.